One TCR beta chain is described in this entry. J lost 2 bases, V lost 1 base, and 3 bases had no gene match. Germline CDR1 reads SEHNR; CDR2 reads FQNEAQ (reference sequence). This CDR3 is 15 amino acids long. The data were taken from a study of blood T cell repertoires in COVID-19. Study-level information: The United States, Italy and Spain were the sources of the acute and convalescent COVID-19 samples.

Authors' methods: Estimation of nucleated cell counts was performed using reference gene primer amplification. Profiling relied on immunoSEQ multiplex PCR, and the TCRdb table lists in-frame clones only, not all of them. V, J and clone size were drawn from that table, and D and trimming were deduced from the DNA. The sample consists of 30,000 to 40,000 clones, roughly 90% of them appearing once. The sample taken for sequencing was peripheral blood. This clonotype originated in a human donor in a cohort sampled during active COVID-19. The chain uses TRBV7-9 and TRBJ2-3, with 7 bases identical to TRBD2. DNA for the CDR3: TGTGCCAGCAGCTTAGGGGGGACTATCACAGATACGCAGTATTTT. Translating gives CASSLGGTITDTQYF.